This TCR beta chain was observed in a study of CD8 T cells in ankylosing spondylitis. The TCR beta libraries were generated through quantitative 5'-RACE incorporating molecular barcodes. Each CDR3 protein is one row after TCRdb ran MiXCR on the 5' RACE reads. This table holds about 390,000 distinct CDR3 sequences, 20% to 25% found once. This clonotype was recorded a few times. No antigen is known for it. General study findings and limits: Ankylosing spondylitis blood seemed to carry a telltale TCR beta motif made of about 8 highly homologous variants. Earlier work had already found some motif variants in reactive arthritis synovial fluid and blood. From matched ankylosing spondylitis synovial fluid, disease-linked clones were reportedly recovered at significantly enriched levels.

With V trimmed by 2 bases and J by 5 bases, 8 bases remained unmatched. The CDR3 is made up of 16 amino acids. Germline V gene sequence: CDR1 SGHTA, CDR2 FQGNSA. The chain combines TRBV7-2 with TRBJ2-5; 10 bases agree with TRBD2. Specimen: blood, either unsorted or a sorted T cell fraction (not recorded which). The TCR originated in a male donor with ankylosing spondylitis. The CDR3 here is CASSLRLAGVGETQYF. DNA of the CDR3: TGTGCCAGCAGCTTACGGCTAGCGGGAGTCGGGGAGACCCAGTACTTC.